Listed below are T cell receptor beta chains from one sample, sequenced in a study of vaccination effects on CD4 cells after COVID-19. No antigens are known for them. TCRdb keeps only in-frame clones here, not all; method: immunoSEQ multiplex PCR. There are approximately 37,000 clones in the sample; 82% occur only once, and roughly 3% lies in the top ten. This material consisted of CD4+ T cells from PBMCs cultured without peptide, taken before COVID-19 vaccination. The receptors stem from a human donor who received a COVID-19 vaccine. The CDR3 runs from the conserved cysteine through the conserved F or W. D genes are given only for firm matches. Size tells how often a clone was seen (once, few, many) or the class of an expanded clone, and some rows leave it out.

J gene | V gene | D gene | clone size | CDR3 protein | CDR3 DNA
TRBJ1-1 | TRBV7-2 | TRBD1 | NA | CASSKRQGSNTEAFF | TGTGCCAGCAGCAAAAGACAGGGTTCGAACACTGAAGCTTTCTTT
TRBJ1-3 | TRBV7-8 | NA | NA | CASSELEQRNTIYF | TGTGCCAGCAGCGAGCTGGAACAACGAAACACCATATATTTT
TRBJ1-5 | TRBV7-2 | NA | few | CASSPRGQPQHF | TGTGCCAGCAGCCCCAGGGGCCAGCCCCAGCATTTT
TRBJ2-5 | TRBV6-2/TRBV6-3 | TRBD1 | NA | CASSYQGDPETQYF | TGTGCCAGCAGTTACCAGGGGGACCCAGAGACCCAGTACTTC
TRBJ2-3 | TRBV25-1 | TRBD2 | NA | CASQPGGTDTQYF | TGTGCCAGTCAACCGGGAGGAACAGATACGCAGTATTTT
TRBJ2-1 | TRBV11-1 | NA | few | CASSLAPGEREQFF | TGTGCCAGCAGCTTGGCTCCGGGTGAACGTGAGCAGTTCTTC
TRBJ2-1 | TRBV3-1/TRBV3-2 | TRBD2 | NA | CASSHTAGGFLNEQFF | TGTGCCAGCAGCCATACGGCGGGGGGCTTCCTCAATGAGCAGTTCTTC
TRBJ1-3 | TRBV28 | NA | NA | CASTLGPGKTGNTIYF | TGTGCCAGCACCCTGGGCCCGGGGAAAACTGGAAACACCATATATTTT
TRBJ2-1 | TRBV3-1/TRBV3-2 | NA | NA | CASSQETSGQFF | TGTGCCAGCAGCCAAGAGACGAGCGGGCAGTTCTTC
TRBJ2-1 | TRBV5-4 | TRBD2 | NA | CASSLASGGPSYNEQFF | TGTGCCAGCAGCTTGGCTAGCGGGGGCCCCTCCTACAATGAGCAGTTCTTC
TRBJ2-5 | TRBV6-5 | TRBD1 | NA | CASLPDRGLETQYF | TGTGCCAGCCTTCCGGACAGGGGATTGGAGACCCAGTACTTC
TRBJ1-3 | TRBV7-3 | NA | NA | CASSLGLTGNTIYF | TGTGCCAGCAGCTTAGGACTTACTGGAAACACCATATATTTT
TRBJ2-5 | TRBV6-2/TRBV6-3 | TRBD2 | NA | CASSRGGRETQYF | TGTGCCAGCAGTCGGGGGGGCCGAGAGACCCAGTACTTC
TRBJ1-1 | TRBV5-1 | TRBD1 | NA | CASSLVLTGGMNTEAFF | TGCGCCAGCAGCTTGGTTCTAACAGGGGGTATGAACACTGAAGCTTTCTTT
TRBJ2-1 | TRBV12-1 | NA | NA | CASSLSQSGSKNEQFF | TGTGCCAGCAGCTTAAGTCAGAGTGGTAGTAAGAATGAGCAGTTCTTC
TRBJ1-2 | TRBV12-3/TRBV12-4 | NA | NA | CASSQTEIYTF | TGTGCCAGCAGCCAGACGGAGATCTACACCTTC
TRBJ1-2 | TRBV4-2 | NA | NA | CASSQDWGASGGYTF | TGTGCCAGCAGCCAAGATTGGGGGGCGAGTGGCGGCTACACCTTC
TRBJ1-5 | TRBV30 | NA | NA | CAWSRQAGTQHF | TGTGCCTGGAGCCGACAGGCAGGCACCCAGCATTTT
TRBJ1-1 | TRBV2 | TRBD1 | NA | CASSALGQGGTEAFF | TGTGCCAGCAGTGCGTTGGGACAGGGGGGCACTGAAGCTTTCTTT
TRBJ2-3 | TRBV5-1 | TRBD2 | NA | CASSLRTSGVTDTQYF | TGCGCCAGCAGCTTGCGGACTAGCGGGGTCACAGATACGCAGTATTTT